This entry features one T cell receptor (beta chain) sequence. These data are taken from a study of blood T cell repertoires in COVID-19. Turning to the study itself: From T cells, B-cell-depleted T cells, or PBMCs came the material, which was cDNA or gDNA.

Method: immunoSEQ multiplex PCR; TCRdb's copy keeps in-frame clones and lacks some. The sample lists some 110,000 clones, roughly nine tenths seen once, with 5% to 6.5% in the top ten. This TCR was sampled from a human donor in a cohort sampled during active COVID-19. The source material was peripheral blood.

The CDR3 bases are TGCGCCAGCAGCCAAGCGGGACAGGACAATGAGCAGTTCTTC. Translating it yields CASSQAGQDNEQFF. The chain combines TRBV4-3 with TRBJ2-1, with 8 bases fitting TRBD1. V lost 1 base, J lost 5 bases, and 1 base stayed unmatched. This CDR3 region has 14 residues. Germline-derived CDR1 and CDR2 are LGHNA and YSLEER.